Below are 18 T cell receptor beta chains sequenced from a single sample in a study of cytomegalovirus exposure and HLA in healthy donors. PCR amplification relied on 60 Vbeta primers (plus 13 Jbeta primers). The data were produced by immunoSEQ multiplex PCR, yet TCRdb's version contains in-frame clones alone and is incomplete. The data contain roughly 120,000 clones, roughly 69% of them singletons. The sequencing sample was made of PBMCs. These receptors were taken from a woman in her sixties or seventies in good health and CMV-seropositive.

V usage is TRBV20-1 and J usage is TRBJ2-1, with no clear D. There are 11 residues in the CDR3. With 4 bases removed from V and 10 bases from J, the gap between germline ends came to 11 bases. Germline V gene sequence: CDR1 DFQATT, CDR2 SNEGSKA (reference sequence). Written as DNA, the CDR3 is TGCAGTGCTATCCTTCAACTAGAGCAGTTCTTC. Its protein is CSAILQLEQFF.

This chain connects TRBV4-2 to TRBJ2-3, with TRBD2 identical over 7 bases. The length of the CDR3 is 16 residues. The trim removed 1 base at V and 5 bases at J, leaving 9 bases unmatched. Germline V gene sequence: CDR1 LGHNA, CDR2 YNFKEQ. CDR3 sequence reads: CASSQVGWGGGDTQYF. The CDR3 DNA is TGTGCCAGCAGCCAAGTCGGGTGGGGGGGAGGAGATACGCAGTATTTT.

The V call is TRBV7-8, the J call TRBJ1-4; tentatively, D is TRBD1 (6 bases). Trimming shortened V by 4 bases and J by 8 bases, and 14 bases separated the two germline ends. Germline V gene data show CDR1 as SGHVS and CDR2 as FQNEAQ. The CDR3 has 14 residues. Written as DNA, the CDR3 is TGTGCCAGCAGCTCCACGACAGGACCCGAAAAACTGTTTTTT. Amino acids: CASSSTTGPEKLFF.

The chain carries TRBV7-2 and TRBJ2-3, with 11 bases matching TRBD2. The CDR3 has 15 amino acids. The germline gives CDR1 SGHTA, CDR2 FQGNSA. V gave up 5 bases and J gave up 5 bases; unmatched junction bases: 6. Here the CDR3 reads CASSRLAGGRDTQYF. CDR3 nucleotides: TGTGCCAGCAGCCGTCTAGCGGGGGGTCGAGATACGCAGTATTTT.

V usage is TRBV30 and J usage is TRBJ2-1; D might be TRBD1 (5 bases). CDR1 and CDR2 from the germline V gene are GTSNPN and SVGIG (reference sequence). The CDR3 is made up of 13 amino acids. V was trimmed by 7 bases and J by 10 bases, leaving 20 bases between them. CDR3 bases: TGTGCCTCCGACCAGGGTTCGAGAGTAGAGCAGTTCTTC. This translates into CASDQGSRVEQFF.

The CDR3 region has the DNA TGCGCCAGCAGCTTGGAAGCCTTCACCGGGGAGCTGTTTTTT. This translates into CASSLEAFTGELFF. The chain recombines TRBV5-1 with TRBJ2-2; D is ambiguous. V lost 0 bases and J 4 bases, leaving 7 bases between the germline ends. CDR3 length equals 14 residues. The V gene's germline CDR1 is SGHRS and CDR2 YFSETQ.

The chain has TRBV11-2 and TRBJ2-2, with D uncertain. This CDR3 region has 13 residues. Germline values: CDR1 SGHAT, CDR2 FQNNGV. The V and J ends lost 2 bases and 3 bases respectively, with 4 bases between them. In DNA, the CDR3 is TGTGCCAGCAGCTTATCCTACACCGGGGAGCTGTTTTTT. It specifies CASSLSYTGELFF.

This clone appeared a single time. The rearrangement links TRBV4-1 to TRBJ2-2, with D uncertain. The CDR3 is 15 residues long. The V end lost 4 bases, the J end lost 7 bases, and 16 bases lay between the germline ends. Per germline, CDR1 MGHRA and CDR2 YSYEKL. The CDR3 here is CASSRGSSGGGELFF. The CDR3 DNA reads as TGCGCCAGCAGCCGCGGATCCTCGGGTGGCGGGGAGCTGTTTTTT.

The CDR3 protein is CASSSMRQRGGDEQFF. The CDR3 DNA reads TGTGCCAGCAGCTCCATGCGGCAGCGGGGGGGTGATGAGCAGTTCTTC. The rearrangement joins TRBV7-6 to TRBJ2-1, with 10 bases aligning to TRBD2. Looked up from germline, CDR1 is SGHVS and CDR2 is FNYEAQ. The CDR3 has 16 residues. Unmatched junction bases numbered 11, after V lost 4 bases and J lost 8 bases.

This clone appeared a few times. The chain recombines TRBV5-1 with TRBJ1-2; TRBD1 aligns across 7 bases. The junction had 7 bases not matched to a gene; V was cut back by 0 bases and J by 8 bases. Germline V gene data show CDR1 as SGHRS and CDR2 as YFSETQ. The CDR3 spans 14 residues. The CDR3 nucleotides are TGCGCCAGCAGCTTGGAGGACAGGTTTGAAGGCTACACCTTC. It specifies CASSLEDRFEGYTF.

V is TRBV30 and J is TRBJ1-2; D possibly corresponds to TRBD1 (5 bases). This CDR3 contains 13 residues. Germline CDR1 GTSNPN, CDR2 SVGIG (reference sequence). V shed 2 bases and J shed 8 bases, with 15 bases lying between them. The DNA for the CDR3 is TGTGCCTGGAGTCCCGGGACGGGAGGAGGCTACACCTTC. It encodes CAWSPGTGGGYTF. The variable domain in full, completed from reference TRBV30 and TRBJ1-2, reads SQTIHQWPATLVQPVGSPLSLECTVEGTSNPNLYWYRQAAGRGLQLLFYSVGIGQISSEVPQNLSASRPQDRQFILSSKKLLLSDSGFYLCAWSPGTGGGYTFGSGTRLTVV.

V is TRBV5-1 and J is TRBJ1-1, with D perhaps matching TRBD1 (6 bases). Trimming stripped 4 bases from V and 3 bases from J, with 16 bases between. From germline, CDR1 is SGHRS and CDR2 YFSETQ. This CDR3 has 15 amino acids. Here the CDR3 reads CASSPTTGPDTEAFF. CDR3 bases: TGCGCCAGCAGCCCGACGACAGGCCCAGACACTGAAGCTTTCTTT.

The chain is built from TRBV18 and TRBJ2-1; 8 bases line up with TRBD2. The CDR3 is 15 amino acids. Germline lookup yields CDR1 KGHSH and CDR2 LQKENI. J was trimmed by 4 bases and V by 6 bases; bases with no gene match: 8. The CDR3 sequence: CASSRSGASYNEQFF. In nucleotides, the CDR3 is TGTGCCAGCTCGCGTAGCGGGGCCTCGTACAATGAGCAGTTCTTC.

V usage is TRBV10-3 and J usage is TRBJ1-3; no clear D. Germline V CDR1 and CDR2: ENHRY, SYGVKD. Trimming shortened V by 3 bases and J by 8 bases, and 14 bases separated the two germline ends. The CDR3 extends over 14 amino acids. The CDR3 DNA reads TGTGCCATCAGTGACTCCGAGGATATGTACACCATATATTTT. Residues: CAISDSEDMYTIYF.

V and J are TRBV2 and TRBJ1-1, with unresolved D. V was clipped by 3 bases and J by 8 bases, with 13 bases between them. Germline loops: CDR1 SNHLY, CDR2 FYNNEI. The CDR3 is made up of 13 amino acids. CDR3 sequence reads: CASSEEQLVEAFF. The CDR3 DNA follows: TGTGCCAGCAGTGAGGAGCAGCTAGTAGAAGCTTTCTTT.

This clone has only a few counts. This chain uses TRBV28 with TRBJ2-7, with 7 positions matching TRBD1. The CDR3 has 15 residues. Trimming at V came to 4 bases and at J to 4 bases, leaving 10 bases not matched to a gene. Germline CDR1 reads MDHEN; CDR2 reads SYDVKM. The CDR3 nucleotides are TGTGCCAGCAGTTCTCCACCAGGGGGTAGATACGAGCAGTACTTC. Translating it yields CASSSPPGGRYEQYF.

The chain couples TRBV7-2 to TRBJ1-2, with 11 bases matching TRBD1. The V and J ends lost 5 bases and 4 bases, in that order; junction bases with no gene match: 6. The CDR3 has 15 amino acids. Germline lookup yields CDR1 SGHTA and CDR2 FQGNSA. In DNA, the CDR3 is TGTGCCAGCAGCCAGGGACAGGGGGTTAGCTATGGCTACACCTTC. Amino acids: CASSQGQGVSYGYTF.

This rearrangement joins TRBV2 to TRBJ2-3; the match to TRBD2 covers 7 bases. Germline loops: CDR1 SNHLY, CDR2 FYNNEI. J was trimmed by 1 base and V by 7 bases; bases with no gene match: 14. CDR3 length: 17 residues. The DNA of the CDR3 is TGTGCCAGCAACCGAGGCGGGGGACGGGGAGGCACAGATACGCAGTATTTT. It translates to CASNRGGGRGGTDTQYF.